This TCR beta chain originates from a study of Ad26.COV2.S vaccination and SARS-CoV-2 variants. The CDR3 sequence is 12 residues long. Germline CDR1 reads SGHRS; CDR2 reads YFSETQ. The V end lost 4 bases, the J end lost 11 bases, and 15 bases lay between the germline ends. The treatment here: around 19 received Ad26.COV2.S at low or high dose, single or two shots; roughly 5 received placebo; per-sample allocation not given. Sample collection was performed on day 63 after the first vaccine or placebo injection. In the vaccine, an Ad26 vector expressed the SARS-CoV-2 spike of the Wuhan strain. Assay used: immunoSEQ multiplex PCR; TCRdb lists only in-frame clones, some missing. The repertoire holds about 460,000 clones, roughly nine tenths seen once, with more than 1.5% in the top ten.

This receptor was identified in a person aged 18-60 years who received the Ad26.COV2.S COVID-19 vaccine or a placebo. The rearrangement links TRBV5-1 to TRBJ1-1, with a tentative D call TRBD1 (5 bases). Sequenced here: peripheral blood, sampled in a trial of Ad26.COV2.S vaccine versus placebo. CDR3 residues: CASSPWGSRAFF. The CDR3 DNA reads TGCGCCAGCAGCCCCTGGGGGAGTCGGGCTTTCTTT.